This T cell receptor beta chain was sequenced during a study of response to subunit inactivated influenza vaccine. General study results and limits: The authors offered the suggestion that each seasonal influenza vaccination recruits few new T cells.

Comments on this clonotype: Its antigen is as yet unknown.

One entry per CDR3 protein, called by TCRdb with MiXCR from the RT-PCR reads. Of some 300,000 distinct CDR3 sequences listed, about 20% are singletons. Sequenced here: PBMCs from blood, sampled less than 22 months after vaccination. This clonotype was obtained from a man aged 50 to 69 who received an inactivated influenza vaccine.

Here the CDR3 DNA reads TGCAGTGCTAGAGCGGGAGGGCCGGGGGAGACCCAGTACTTC. It is translated as CSARAGGPGETQYF. The chain has TRBV20-1 and TRBJ2-5, with 8 bases lining up with TRBD2. Germline V gene lookup returns CDR1 DFQATT and CDR2 SNEGSKA (reference sequence). The CDR3 spans 14 residues. The V segment lost 1 base and the J segment 5 bases; nucleotides outside the gene matches: 6.